A selection of T cell receptor beta chains follows, all from one sample in a study of T cell changes during pregnancy in multiple sclerosis. Clones were sequenced by immunoSEQ multiplex PCR, and TCRdb holds only the in-frame ones, with some missing. The sample consists of around 31,000 clones, roughly 89% of them appearing once. The sequenced sample was CD8+ T cells from peripheral blood mononuclear cells, obtained in the first trimester of pregnancy. Receptors were obtained from a female donor with multiple sclerosis, enrolled in a pregnancy study. The CDR3 runs from the conserved cysteine through the conserved F or W. The D gene is left open where the match is weak. Not every row has a clone size; where given, it reads once, few, many or a size class.

v_gene: TRBV5-6; j_gene: TRBJ2-5; abundance: NA; d_gene: NA; CDR3aa: CASSPLSLTETQYF; CDR3nt: TGTGCCAGCAGCCCCCTTAGTCTTACCGAGACCCAGTACTTC
v_gene: TRBV11-3; j_gene: TRBJ2-7; abundance: NA; d_gene: TRBD1; CDR3aa: CASSGTGGNYEQYF; CDR3nt: TGTGCCAGCAGTGGGACAGGGGGAAACTACGAGCAGTACTTC
v_gene: TRBV19; j_gene: TRBJ2-5; abundance: NA; d_gene: TRBD2; CDR3aa: CASSTASGYQETQYF; CDR3nt: TGTGCCAGTAGTACGGCTAGCGGGTACCAAGAGACCCAGTACTTC
v_gene: TRBV10-3; j_gene: TRBJ2-7; abundance: once; d_gene: TRBD2; CDR3aa: CAISPSGGGEQYF; CDR3nt: TGTGCCATCAGTCCCAGCGGGGGCGGGGAGCAGTACTTC
v_gene: TRBV9; j_gene: TRBJ2-7; abundance: NA; d_gene: NA; CDR3aa: CASSDSQGYEQYF; CDR3nt: TGTGCCAGCAGCGATTCGCAGGGCTACGAGCAGTACTTC
v_gene: TRBV27; j_gene: TRBJ2-7; abundance: NA; d_gene: TRBD2; CDR3aa: CASSLSGTSGYEQYF; CDR3nt: TGTGCCAGCAGTCTTTCCGGGACTAGCGGATACGAGCAGTACTTC
v_gene: TRBV27; j_gene: TRBJ2-2; abundance: NA; d_gene: TRBD2; CDR3aa: CASSSGLAGGELFF; CDR3nt: TGTGCCAGCAGTTCGGGACTAGCGGGCGGGGAGCTGTTTTTT
v_gene: TRBV7-3; j_gene: TRBJ2-7; abundance: NA; d_gene: TRBD1; CDR3aa: CASSPQGASEQYF; CDR3nt: TGTGCCAGCAGCCCCCAGGGGGCGTCCGAGCAGTACTTC
v_gene: TRBV5-6; j_gene: TRBJ2-2; abundance: NA; d_gene: NA; CDR3aa: CASSRGSNTGELFF; CDR3nt: TGTGCCAGCAGCCGGGGGTCGAACACCGGGGAGCTGTTTTTT
v_gene: TRBV9; j_gene: TRBJ1-3; abundance: once; d_gene: NA; CDR3aa: CASSVAGISGNTIYF; CDR3nt: TGTGCCAGCAGCGTAGCAGGTATCTCTGGAAACACCATATATTTT
v_gene: TRBV27; j_gene: TRBJ1-1; abundance: NA; d_gene: NA; CDR3aa: CASSLAKGGTEAFF; CDR3nt: TGTGCCAGCAGTTTAGCAAAAGGGGGCACTGAAGCTTTCTTT
v_gene: TRBV18; j_gene: TRBJ2-3; abundance: NA; d_gene: NA; CDR3aa: CASSPSTPHTDTQYF; CDR3nt: TGTGCCAGCTCACCAAGCACTCCTCACACAGATACGCAGTATTTT
v_gene: TRBV5-6; j_gene: TRBJ2-5; abundance: NA; d_gene: TRBD2; CDR3aa: CASSLKAGLQETQYF; CDR3nt: TGTGCCAGCAGCTTGAAAGCGGGACTTCAAGAGACCCAGTACTTC
v_gene: TRBV7-6; j_gene: TRBJ2-2; abundance: NA; d_gene: TRBD1; CDR3aa: CASSWGQGAYNTGELFF; CDR3nt: TGTGCCAGCAGCTGGGGACAGGGGGCCTATAACACCGGGGAGCTGTTTTTT
v_gene: TRBV25-1; j_gene: TRBJ2-7; abundance: NA; d_gene: NA; CDR3aa: CASSEVGTGVGEQYF; CDR3nt: TGTGCCAGCAGTGAAGTGGGGACGGGGGTTGGTGAGCAGTACTTC
v_gene: TRBV7-9; j_gene: TRBJ2-7; abundance: NA; d_gene: NA; CDR3aa: CASSFQGGEQYF; CDR3nt: TGTGCCAGCAGCTTCCAGGGCGGCGAGCAGTACTTC
v_gene: TRBV25-1; j_gene: TRBJ2-7; abundance: NA; d_gene: NA; CDR3aa: CASAWGVHEQYF; CDR3nt: TGTGCCAGCGCCTGGGGGGTACACGAGCAGTACTTC
v_gene: TRBV27; j_gene: TRBJ2-1; abundance: NA; d_gene: NA; CDR3aa: CASSLGGYNEQFF; CDR3nt: TGTGCCAGCAGTTTGGGGGGCTACAATGAGCAGTTCTTC
v_gene: TRBV6-1; j_gene: TRBJ1-1; abundance: NA; d_gene: NA; CDR3aa: CASSGTMNTEAFF; CDR3nt: TGTGCCAGCTCAGGGACAATGAACACTGAAGCTTTCTTT
v_gene: TRBV5-1; j_gene: TRBJ2-4; abundance: NA; d_gene: TRBD2; CDR3aa: CASSLAGGRSKNIQYF; CDR3nt: TGCGCCAGCAGCTTGGCCGGCGGGAGATCAAAAAACATTCAGTACTTC
v_gene: TRBV30; j_gene: TRBJ2-3; abundance: NA; d_gene: NA; CDR3aa: CAWALGAGTDTQYF; CDR3nt: TGTGCCTGGGCTCTGGGGGCGGGCACAGATACGCAGTATTTT
v_gene: TRBV27; j_gene: TRBJ2-7; abundance: NA; d_gene: NA; CDR3aa: CASRPGQNYEQYF; CDR3nt: TGTGCCAGCAGACCAGGACAGAACTACGAGCAGTACTTC
v_gene: TRBV5-4; j_gene: TRBJ2-1; abundance: once; d_gene: NA; CDR3aa: CASSPPAGDYNEQFF; CDR3nt: TGTGCCAGCAGCCCCCCGGCAGGGGACTACAATGAGCAGTTCTTC
v_gene: TRBV19; j_gene: TRBJ2-7; abundance: once; d_gene: TRBD1; CDR3aa: CASSIGGWGTESHEQYF; CDR3nt: TGTGCCAGTAGTATAGGGGGTTGGGGGACAGAGAGCCACGAGCAGTACTTC
v_gene: TRBV28; j_gene: TRBJ2-7; abundance: NA; d_gene: NA; CDR3aa: CASTSPGDLNAYEQYF; CDR3nt: TGTGCCAGCACTTCCCCCGGGGACTTGAACGCCTACGAGCAGTACTTC
v_gene: TRBV27; j_gene: TRBJ1-2; abundance: once; d_gene: TRBD1; CDR3aa: CASSSQGDYGYTF; CDR3nt: TGTGCCAGCAGTTCCCAGGGGGACTATGGCTACACCTTC
v_gene: TRBV6-4; j_gene: TRBJ2-3; abundance: NA; d_gene: TRBD2; CDR3aa: CASSPSGGATDTQYF; CDR3nt: TGTGCCAGCAGTCCCAGCGGGGGGGCGACAGATACGCAGTATTTT
v_gene: TRBV15; j_gene: TRBJ2-7; abundance: NA; d_gene: TRBD1; CDR3aa: CATSRTGDEQYF; CDR3nt: TGTGCCACCAGCCGGACAGGGGACGAGCAGTACTTC
v_gene: TRBV27; j_gene: TRBJ1-2; abundance: NA; d_gene: NA; CDR3aa: CASSLLAGRYDGYTF; CDR3nt: TGTGCCAGCAGTTTACTGGCAGGGCGGTACGATGGCTACACCTTC
v_gene: TRBV19; j_gene: TRBJ1-5; abundance: NA; d_gene: NA; CDR3aa: CASSIGEGGNQPQHF; CDR3nt: TGTGCCAGTAGTATTGGGGAGGGGGGGAATCAGCCCCAGCATTTT
v_gene: TRBV27; j_gene: TRBJ2-3; abundance: NA; d_gene: NA; CDR3aa: CASSRIDSDRGTDTQYF; CDR3nt: TGTGCCAGCAGCCGGATAGACAGCGATCGGGGCACAGATACGCAGTATTTT
v_gene: TRBV14; j_gene: TRBJ2-5; abundance: NA; d_gene: NA; CDR3aa: CASSQGRLRETQYF; CDR3nt: TGTGCCAGCAGCCAAGGGCGACTACGAGAGACCCAGTACTTC
v_gene: TRBV27; j_gene: TRBJ2-7; abundance: NA; d_gene: TRBD2; CDR3aa: CASRGASGSYEQYF; CDR3nt: TGTGCCAGCCGAGGGGCTAGCGGGAGTTACGAGCAGTACTTC
v_gene: TRBV4-1; j_gene: TRBJ2-5; abundance: NA; d_gene: TRBD1; CDR3aa: CASRTRTGDQETQYF; CDR3nt: TGCGCCAGCAGGACAAGGACAGGGGACCAAGAGACCCAGTACTTC
v_gene: TRBV19; j_gene: TRBJ2-1; abundance: NA; d_gene: NA; CDR3aa: CASSYRVSYNEQFF; CDR3nt: TGTGCCAGTTCCTACAGGGTCTCCTACAATGAGCAGTTCTTC
v_gene: TRBV7-9; j_gene: TRBJ2-7; abundance: NA; d_gene: NA; CDR3aa: CASSPSYEQYF; CDR3nt: TGTGCCAGCAGCCCTTCGTACGAGCAGTACTTC
v_gene: TRBV5-6; j_gene: TRBJ2-5; abundance: NA; d_gene: TRBD2; CDR3aa: CASSALGGTSADAETQYF; CDR3nt: TGTGCCAGCAGCGCACTTGGTGGAACTAGCGCTGATGCGGAGACCCAGTACTTC
v_gene: TRBV6-4; j_gene: TRBJ2-7; abundance: NA; d_gene: TRBD2; CDR3aa: CATGPASGGVLTYEQYF; CDR3nt: TGTGCCACGGGTCCGGCTAGCGGGGGGGTCTTAACCTACGAGCAGTACTTC
v_gene: TRBV28; j_gene: TRBJ1-5; abundance: NA; d_gene: NA; CDR3aa: CASSSPREGTSNQPQHF; CDR3nt: TGTGCCAGCAGTTCCCCCAGGGAGGGTACCAGCAATCAGCCCCAGCATTTT
v_gene: TRBV19; j_gene: TRBJ1-1; abundance: NA; d_gene: NA; CDR3aa: CASSPGSTIEAFF; CDR3nt: TGTGCCAGTAGTCCCGGGTCAACGATTGAAGCTTTCTTT
v_gene: TRBV19; j_gene: TRBJ2-5; abundance: NA; d_gene: NA; CDR3aa: CASSTRQDIQETQYF; CDR3nt: TGTGCCAGTAGTACTCGACAGGACATCCAAGAGACCCAGTACTTC
v_gene: TRBV4-3; j_gene: TRBJ1-4; abundance: once; d_gene: TRBD1; CDR3aa: CASSQDRSGTGGQKLFF; CDR3nt: TGCGCCAGCAGCCAAGATAGGTCCGGGACAGGGGGACAAAAACTGTTTTTT
v_gene: TRBV7-9; j_gene: TRBJ2-7; abundance: NA; d_gene: TRBD2; CDR3aa: CASSSTWAGGPHEQYF; CDR3nt: TGTGCCAGCAGCTCCACCTGGGCGGGGGGGCCCCACGAGCAGTACTTC
v_gene: TRBV7-7; j_gene: TRBJ2-1; abundance: NA; d_gene: NA; CDR3aa: CASSLDLSLNNEQFF; CDR3nt: TGTGCTAGCAGCTTAGATCTGTCCCTAAACAATGAGCAGTTCTTC
v_gene: TRBV11-1; j_gene: TRBJ2-7; abundance: NA; d_gene: NA; CDR3aa: CASSLDGVWEQYF; CDR3nt: TGTGCCAGCAGCTTAGACGGGGTTTGGGAGCAGTACTTC
v_gene: TRBV11-2; j_gene: TRBJ2-2; abundance: NA; d_gene: NA; CDR3aa: CASSSPLVNTGELFF; CDR3nt: TGTGCCAGCAGCTCGCCACTGGTGAACACCGGGGAGCTGTTTTTT
v_gene: TRBV27; j_gene: TRBJ2-3; abundance: NA; d_gene: NA; CDR3aa: CASIPRGRDPGPDTQYF; CDR3nt: TGTGCCAGCATTCCAAGGGGGCGGGACCCCGGCCCAGATACGCAGTATTTT
v_gene: TRBV7-9; j_gene: TRBJ1-2; abundance: NA; d_gene: NA; CDR3aa: CASSFARDGYTF; CDR3nt: TGTGCCAGCAGCTTCGCGAGGGATGGCTACACCTTC
v_gene: TRBV4-1; j_gene: TRBJ2-6; abundance: NA; d_gene: NA; CDR3aa: CASSHVSGANVLTF; CDR3nt: TGCGCCAGCAGCCACGTTTCTGGGGCCAACGTCCTGACTTTC
v_gene: TRBV4-2; j_gene: TRBJ2-3; abundance: NA; d_gene: TRBD2; CDR3aa: CASSQDIGTSGIWRTDTQYF; CDR3nt: TGTGCCAGCAGCCAAGATATTGGGACTAGCGGGATCTGGCGGACAGATACGCAGTATTTT
v_gene: TRBV6-1; j_gene: TRBJ2-5; abundance: NA; d_gene: TRBD2; CDR3aa: CASSEFGGGLETQYF; CDR3nt: TGTGCCAGCAGTGAATTCGGGGGGGGCTTGGAGACCCAGTACTTC
v_gene: TRBV4-3; j_gene: TRBJ1-1; abundance: NA; d_gene: NA; CDR3aa: CASSQDLTVNTEAFF; CDR3nt: TGCGCCAGCAGCCAAGACCTGACAGTGAACACTGAAGCTTTCTTT
v_gene: TRBV11-2; j_gene: TRBJ1-2; abundance: NA; d_gene: NA; CDR3aa: CASSLNPGVESGYTF; CDR3nt: TGTGCCAGCAGCTTAAACCCCGGGGTGGAGTCCGGCTACACCTTC